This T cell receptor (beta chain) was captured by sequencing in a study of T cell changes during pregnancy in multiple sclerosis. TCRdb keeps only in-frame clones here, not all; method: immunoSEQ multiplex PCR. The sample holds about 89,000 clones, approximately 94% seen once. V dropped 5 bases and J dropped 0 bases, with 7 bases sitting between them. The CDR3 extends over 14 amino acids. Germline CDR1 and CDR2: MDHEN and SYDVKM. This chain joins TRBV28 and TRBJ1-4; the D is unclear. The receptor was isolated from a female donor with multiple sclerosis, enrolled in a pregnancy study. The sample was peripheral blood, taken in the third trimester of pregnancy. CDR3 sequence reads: CASSPRSTNEKLFF. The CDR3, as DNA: TGTGCCAGCAGTCCCCGTTCAACTAATGAAAAACTGTTTTTT.